What follows is one T cell receptor (beta chain) and its context. The data stem from a study of control samples from healthy donors and cancer patients. Profiling relied on immunoSEQ multiplex PCR, and the TCRdb table lists in-frame clones only, not all of them. The top ten clones hold 9.5% of a sample with about 76,000 clones, approximately 91% of them seen once. Trimming shortened V by 4 bases and J by 1 base, and 6 bases separated the two germline ends. This CDR3 contains 13 residues. CDR1 is LNHDA and CDR2 is SQIVND in the germline V gene (reference sequence). The source of this sequence is a woman between 50 and 59 years old with colorectal cancer. Sequencing was done on a sample of PBMCs. The rearrangement uses TRBV19 and TRBJ2-3, with D possibly matching TRBD2 (6 bases). The DNA for the CDR3 is TGTGCCAGTAGTAGCGGGGGCACAGATACGCAGTATTTT. Its translation: CASSSGGTDTQYF.